What follows are 19 T cell receptor beta chains derived from one specimen sequenced in a study of blood T cell repertoires in COVID-19. The protocol was immunoSEQ multiplex PCR, while the TCRdb copy is restricted to in-frame clones and leaves out a portion. The sample yields about 210,000 clones, roughly 77% seen once. Sequencing was performed on PBMCs or T cells enriched from blood (not recorded which). These receptors were obtained from a man aged 40-55 years who had recovered from COVID-19.

The chain is built from TRBV5-1 and TRBJ2-7; TRBD2 is a possible D gene (6 bases). Germline values: CDR1 SGHRS, CDR2 YFSETQ. This CDR3 has 15 amino acids. V was pared by 4 bases and J by 7 bases, with 21 bases between. CDR3 bases: TGCGCCAGCAGCCCCCCTCTAGCGAGAGTGAGGGAGCAGTACTTC. Residues: CASSPPLARVREQYF.

This chain connects TRBV6-5 to TRBJ1-6, with TRBD1 identical over 9 bases. The length of the CDR3 is 14 residues. The germline CDR1 and CDR2 sequences are MNHEY and SVGAGI. Trimming cost V 6 bases and J 7 bases; bases outside gene matches: 4. The CDR3 here is CASRTGTGNSPLHF. The DNA for the CDR3 is TGTGCCAGCAGGACCGGGACAGGGAATTCACCCCTCCACTTT.

This clone was detected only a few times. The chain employs TRBV7-3 and TRBJ2-1, with D possibly being TRBD1 (7 bases). Trimming left V 3 bases short and J 6 bases short, with 15 bases between. This CDR3 is 15 amino acids long. Germline V gene data show CDR1 as SGHTA and CDR2 as FQGTGA. The CDR3 coding sequence is TGTGCCAGCAGCTTCCAAGGAGGGGGCCTCAATGAGCAGTTCTTC. Translation gives CASSFQGGGLNEQFF.

The rearrangement joins TRBV2 to TRBJ1-1; D gene unclear. The V and J ends lost 7 bases and 3 bases respectively, with 18 bases between them. The germline V gene has CDR1 SNHLY and CDR2 FYNNEI. The CDR3 extends over 15 amino acids. CDR3 DNA: TGTGCCAGCAAACAAGGTCGGGGTGAGGACACTGAAGCTTTCTTT. It translates to CASKQGRGEDTEAFF.

The chain links TRBV11-2 to TRBJ1-2; maybe TRBD1 (5 bases). Trimming took 6 bases from V and 6 from J, leaving 11 bases between them. The CDR3 is 12 residues long. Per germline, CDR1 SGHAT and CDR2 FQNNGV. The CDR3 DNA follows: TGTGCCAGCAGTGCAGGGTACGATGGCTACACCTTC. Its protein is CASSAGYDGYTF. Combining the CDR3 with reference TRBV11-2 and TRBJ1-2 gives the whole variable domain EAGVAQSPRYKIIEKRQSVAFWCNPISGHATLYWYQQILGQGPKLLIQFQNNGVVDDSQLPKDRFSAERLKGVDSTLKIQPAKLEDSAVYLCASSAGYDGYTFGSGTRLTVV.

The rearrangement links TRBV29-1 to TRBJ1-1; no reliable D call. V gave up 5 bases and J gave up 10 bases, with 17 bases separating them. The germline V gene encodes CDR1 SQVTM and CDR2 ANQGSEA. The CDR3 sequence is 12 residues long. The CDR3 reads CSVSGKIPRAFF. The CDR3 DNA reads as TGCAGCGTTTCCGGGAAAATTCCACGAGCTTTCTTT.

This sequence joins TRBV15 and TRBJ2-5; a possible D gene is TRBD1 (5 bases). V dropped 0 bases and J dropped 5 bases, with 13 bases sitting between them. The CDR3 extends over 15 amino acids. Germline assignment: CDR1 LNHNV and CDR2 YYDKDF (reference sequence). CDR3 sequence: CATSREKGLGETQYF. CDR3 nucleotides: TGTGCCACCAGCAGAGAAAAGGGGCTAGGCGAGACCCAGTACTTC. Full variable domain (remainder filled in from reference TRBV15 and TRBJ2-5): DAMVIQNPRYQVTQFGKPVTLSCSQTLNHNVMYWYQQKSSQAPKLLFHYYDKDFNNEADTPDNFQSRRPNTSFCFLDIRSPGLGDTAMYLCATSREKGLGETQYFGPGTRLLVL.

The chain joins TRBV7-2 to TRBJ1-6; 7 bases are shared with TRBD1. Germline loops: CDR1 SGHTA, CDR2 FQGNSA. This CDR3 has 16 residues. V trimming: 5 bases; J trimming: 5 bases; junction bases outside the gene matches: 9. CDR3 bases: TGTGCCAGCAGCCAAGACAGGGCTGGAAATAATTCACCCCTCCACTTT. Its translation is CASSQDRAGNNSPLHF.

The rearrangement links TRBV7-9 to TRBJ2-3; D unresolved. With 5 bases removed from V and 6 bases from J, the gap between germline ends came to 9 bases. Germline CDR1 and CDR2: SEHNR and FQNEAQ (reference sequence). The CDR3 has 12 amino acids. CDR3 DNA sequence: TGTGCCAGCAGCCTGAGATGGGATACGCAGTATTTT. Its translation is CASSLRWDTQYF.

V usage is TRBV2 and J usage is TRBJ1-3, with D uncertain. This CDR3 has 13 amino acids. Germline V CDR1 and CDR2: SNHLY, FYNNEI. Trimming left V 11 bases short and J 1 base short, with 12 bases between. CDR3 in amino acids: CARRGSSGNTIYF. DNA for the CDR3: TGTGCCCGGCGGGGATCTTCTGGAAACACCATATATTTT. The full variable domain, rest sourced from reference TRBV2 and TRBJ1-3, is EPEVTQTPSHQVTQMGQEVILRCVPISNHLYFYWYRQILGQKVEFLVSFYNNEISEKSEIFDDQFSVERPDGSNFTLKIRSTKLEDSAMYFCARRGSSGNTIYFGEGSWLTVV.

This rearrangement joins TRBV24-1 to TRBJ2-5, with 8 bases aligning to TRBD2. Trimming at V came to 5 bases and at J to 4 bases, leaving 2 bases not matched to a gene. CDR3 length: 13 residues. The germline V gene has CDR1 KGHDR and CDR2 SFDVKD. CDR3 DNA sequence: TGTGCCACCAGTGCTGCGGGAGGAGAGACCCAGTACTTC. This gives the protein CATSAAGGETQYF.

The J gene is TRBJ2-7, the V gene TRBV24-1, with TRBD2 identical over 9 bases. The CDR3 loop spans 14 amino acids. The V gene end was trimmed by 6 bases and the J gene end by 3 bases; junction bases not matched to a gene: 5. Germline CDR1 is KGHDR and CDR2 is SFDVKD. The CDR3 loop is CATSPRGGGYEQYF. The DNA for the CDR3 is TGTGCCACCAGTCCGCGGGGGGGTGGCTACGAGCAGTACTTC.

The chain joins TRBV5-6 to TRBJ1-2; D possibly corresponds to TRBD1 (5 bases). Per germline, CDR1 SGHDT and CDR2 YYEEEE. V was cut by 5 bases and J by 3 bases, with 11 bases left in between. The CDR3 contains 13 residues. CDR3 bases: TGTGCCAGCAGTGCAGGGTATGACTATGGCTACACCTTC. Translation gives CASSAGYDYGYTF.

V and J are TRBV25-1 and TRBJ2-1; no definite D call. Germline loops: CDR1 MGHDK, CDR2 SYGVNS. This CDR3 contains 15 residues. V lost 4 bases, J lost 2 bases, and 12 bases lay in between. For the CDR3, the DNA is TGTGCCAGCAGTGGGCCCATCGTTCCCTACAATGAGCAGTTCTTC. Its translation: CASSGPIVPYNEQFF. Based on the CDR3 plus reference TRBV25-1 and TRBJ2-1, the full variable domain is EADIYQTPRYLVIGTGKKITLECSQTMGHDKMYWYQQDPGMELHLIHYSYGVNSTEKGDLSSESTVSRIRTEHFPLTLESARPSHTSQYLCASSGPIVPYNEQFFGPGTRLTVL.

This clone appeared once. V and J are TRBV6-5 and TRBJ1-4; D call uncertain. The CDR3 contains 15 residues. Trimming stripped 8 bases from V and 3 bases from J, with 16 bases between. Germline assignment: CDR1 MNHEY and CDR2 SVGAGI. The CDR3 protein is CASLDPGRPNEKLFF. As DNA, the CDR3 is TGTGCCAGCTTAGATCCCGGGAGGCCTAATGAAAAACTGTTTTTT.

The V call is TRBV18, the J call TRBJ2-7, with 14 nucleotides matching TRBD2. The CDR3 is made up of 15 amino acids. Germline CDR1 is KGHSH and CDR2 is LQKENI. The ends lost 5 bases at V and 5 bases at J; junction bases unmatched: 5. CDR3 loop: CASSSTSGRADEQYF. CDR3 sequence (DNA): TGTGCCAGCTCATCGACTAGCGGGAGGGCCGACGAGCAGTACTTC.

This sequence joins TRBV24-1 and TRBJ2-1; 10 bases line up with TRBD2. The germline V gene encodes CDR1 KGHDR and CDR2 SFDVKD. The J segment lost 7 bases and the V segment lost 8 bases, leaving 10 bases of the junction unmatched. The CDR3 is 15 residues long. The CDR3 sequence: CATMRASGSGNEQFF. In DNA, the CDR3 is TGTGCCACCATGAGGGCTAGCGGGAGTGGGAATGAGCAGTTCTTC.

This chain connects TRBV7-9 to TRBJ1-1, with D unresolved. Trimming shortened V by 5 bases and J by 0 bases, and 13 bases separated the two germline ends. Germline loops: CDR1 SEHNR, CDR2 FQNEAQ (reference sequence). CDR3 length: 15 residues. The CDR3, as DNA: TGTGCCAGCAGCCCACCAAAAGCCATGAACACTGAAGCTTTCTTT. This sequence encodes CASSPPKAMNTEAFF.

The gene calls are TRBV5-5 and TRBJ1-2; perhaps TRBD1 as D (5 bases). Per germline, CDR1 SGHKS and CDR2 YYEKEE (reference sequence). V was shortened by 0 bases and J by 4 bases, with 10 bases between the two germline ends. This CDR3 is 14 amino acids long. CDR3 sequence reads: CASSLGTGAYGYTF. In nucleotides, the CDR3 is TGTGCCAGCAGCTTGGGAACAGGAGCCTATGGCTACACCTTC.